These T cell receptor beta chains were read from a single sample in a study of OX40 agonist ivuxolimab in advanced cancers. Measured with immunoSEQ multiplex PCR; TCRdb has only the in-frame clones, and not every one. The sample consists of around 80,000 clones, 87% of them appearing once. This specimen was CD4+ or CD8+ T cells sorted from blood, taken in a trial of the OX40 agonist ivuxolimab. The receptors shown here come from an adult with an advanced solid tumor such as melanoma, head and neck, liver or kidney cancer. Both conserved end residues are part of each CDR3. Each record gives: V gene, clone size, CDR3 length, D gene, J gene, CDR3 DNA, CDR3 protein. A D gene is named only where the DNA matches it firmly. Some rows mark clone size as missing; the rest say once, few, many or name a class of expanded clone.

>TRBV5-1|.|16|TRBD2|TRBJ2-3
TGCGCCAGCAGCTTGCTTGCTAGCGGGAGTGGAGATACGCAGTATTTT
CASSLLASGSGDTQYF
>TRBV5-1|once|13|TRBD1|TRBJ1-2
TGCGCCAGCAGCCCCGACAGGGACTATGGCTACACCTTC
CASSPDRDYGYTF
>TRBV7-3|.|18|TRBD1|TRBJ1-3
TGTGCCAGCAGCTTGGGGCCCCCCGACAGGGGGTCTGGAAACACCATATATTTT
CASSLGPPDRGSGNTIYF
>TRBV6-1|.|15|.|TRBJ1-5
TGTGCCAGCAGTGGTCGTCAGGGGAGCAATCAGCCCCAGCATTTT
CASSGRQGSNQPQHF
>TRBV2|.|15|TRBD2|TRBJ2-1
TGTGCCAGCAGTGGGACTAGCGGGAGTATCTATGAGCAGTTCTTC
CASSGTSGSIYEQFF
>TRBV28|.|16|.|TRBJ1-2
TGTGCCAGCAGTTTCTTAGATTTTTCGGGTCCCTATGGCTACACCTTC
CASSFLDFSGPYGYTF
>TRBV27|.|15|.|TRBJ2-2
TGTGCCAGCAGTCGAAGGGGGCGCGGGAACGGGGAGCTGTTTTTT
CASSRRGRGNGELFF
>TRBV28|.|15|TRBD1|TRBJ1-5
TGTGCCAGCACCCCGCGGGACAGGCCCTTGGAACCCCAGCATTTT
CASTPRDRPLEPQHF
>TRBV4-1|.|16|TRBD2|TRBJ2-2
TGCGCCAGCAGCCAAGTAGCGGGGAGATTTGGGGCGGAGCTGTTTTTT
CASSQVAGRFGAELFF
>TRBV27|.|14|TRBD1|TRBJ1-4
TGTGCCAGCAGAGGACAGGTGGAGTTTGAAAAACTGTTTTTT
CASRGQVEFEKLFF
>TRBV6-6|.|15|TRBD1|TRBJ1-1
TGTGCCAGCAGAGGGGACAGGAGGATGAACACTGAAGCTTTCTTT
CASRGDRRMNTEAFF
>TRBV7-9|once|14|.|TRBJ1-1
TGTGCCAGCAGCTTAGTAAGCGGGGTCCCTGAAGCTTTCTTT
CASSLVSGVPEAFF